This T cell receptor beta chain was obtained from a study of cytomegalovirus exposure and HLA in healthy donors. For this clone: Antigen specificity is unknown.

General study results and limits: Productive rates of about 87% or about 30% were seen for most TCR beta V segments in an earlier analysis.

The study ran its PCR with 60 Vbeta and 13 Jbeta primers. Sequencing used immunoSEQ multiplex PCR; TCRdb keeps in-frame clones, though not all of them. The data hold roughly 130,000 clones, with nearly 85% observed a single time. CDR3 length: 17 residues. Germline lookup yields CDR1 SGHRS and CDR2 YFSETQ. Trimming removed 3 bases from V and 0 bases from J, with 16 bases in between. This chain connects TRBV5-1 to TRBJ2-1, with a weak D call TRBD2 (6 bases). Material for sequencing was PBMCs. This sequence was found in a boy younger than 18 in good health and CMV-seronegative. CDR3 nucleotides: TGCGCCAGCAGCTGGGGGGACGGACGGAGCTCCTACAATGAGCAGTTCTTC. Translated: CASSWGDGRSSYNEQFF. The full variable domain, in which reference TRBV5-1 and TRBJ2-1 provide the parts outside the CDR3, is KAGVTQTPRYLIKTRGQQVTLSCSPISGHRSVSWYQQTPGQGLQFLFEYFSETQRNKGNFPGRFSGRQFSNSRSEMNVSTLELGDSALYLCASSWGDGRSSYNEQFFGPGTRLTVL.